Shown below are 19 T cell receptor beta chains from a single sample sequenced in a study of blood T cells in healthy people across ages. PCR was performed a second time for roughly 6 to 12 cycles using a sample-barcoded 5' primer and a J-beta primer mix. TCRdb analysed the 5' RACE reads with MiXCR anew, one entry per CDR3 protein. In the table there are around 1,600,000 distinct CDR3 sequences, approximately 42% of which are singletons. Sequencing was performed on blood. These receptor sequences come from a young woman in good health.

CDR3 coding DNA: TGCAGCGGAGCGGAGGCCTACGAGCAGTACTTC. Amino acid sequence: CSGAEAYEQYF. The gene calls are TRBV20-1 and TRBJ2-7; tentative D call: TRBD2 (5 bases). Germline-derived CDR1 and CDR2 are DFQATT and SNEGSKA (reference sequence). CDR3 length: 11 residues.

This clonotype was observed a few times. The chain employs TRBV20-1 and TRBJ2-1, with TRBD2 as a possible D gene (6 bases). This CDR3 comprises 14 residues. V was pared by 3 bases and J by 2 bases, with 11 bases between. Germline assignment: CDR1 DFQATT and CDR2 SNEGSKA (reference sequence). The CDR3 loop is CSASGGSPYNEQFF. The CDR3 DNA is TGCAGTGCTAGCGGGGGTTCTCCCTACAATGAGCAGTTCTTC.

The rearrangement uses TRBV11-2 and TRBJ2-7; 8 nucleotides line up with TRBD1. The CDR3 runs to 14 residues. CDR1 and CDR2 (germline): SGHAT, FQNNGV. After removal of 4 bases from V and 3 bases from J, the junction contained 5 bases not matched to a gene. The CDR3 is CASSYGTGDYEQYF. Written as DNA, the CDR3 is TGTGCCAGCAGCTACGGGACAGGAGACTACGAGCAGTACTTC.

A single count supports this clonotype. The junction does not match germline at one end; this may be a read error. V usage is TRBV29-1 and J usage is TRBJ2-7; D is possibly TRBD2 (5 bases). Germline values: CDR1 SQVTM, CDR2 ANQGSEA. The CDR3 is 11 residues long. Here the CDR3 DNA reads TGCAGCGGTGAAAGCGGCCGCGAGCAGTACTTC. Translation gives CSGESGREQYF.

This clonotype was observed a handful of times. The chain recombines TRBV24-1 with TRBJ2-1; 7 bases align to TRBD2. V shed 1 base, J shed 8 bases, and the junction held 4 bases outside the gene matches. The CDR3 covers 14 residues. From germline, CDR1 is KGHDR and CDR2 SFDVKD. The CDR3 loop is CATSDFGTSDEQFF. DNA of the CDR3: TGTGCCACCAGTGATTTCGGTACTAGCGATGAGCAGTTCTTC.

This chain uses TRBV20-1 with TRBJ1-2, with D unresolved. There are 11 residues in the CDR3. The germline CDR1 and CDR2 sequences are DFQATT and SNEGSKA (reference sequence). V was trimmed by 2 bases and J by 8 bases, leaving 9 bases between them. CDR3 coding DNA: TGCAGTGCTAGAACCGACACAGGCTACACCTTC. This sequence encodes CSARTDTGYTF.

There are a few counts of this clonotype. The V call is TRBV20-1, the J call TRBJ2-1; 14 nucleotides align to TRBD2. This CDR3 comprises 15 residues. Germline V lookup: CDR1 DFQATT, CDR2 SNEGSKA (reference sequence). V trimming: 5 bases; J trimming: 5 bases; junction bases outside the gene matches: 5. For the CDR3, the DNA is TGCAGTGCTCCGGGACTAGCGGGGGACAACAATGAGCAGTTCTTC. Its protein product is CSAPGLAGDNNEQFF.

This clonotype was detected a few times. The chain is built from TRBV9 and TRBJ2-7, with D possibly TRBD1 on 7 matching bases. CDR1 and CDR2 (germline): SGDLS, YYNGEE. CDR3 length: 15 amino acids. V lost 0 bases and J lost 2, with 12 bases in between. The CDR3 reads CASSVEEGAPYEQYF. CDR3 DNA: TGTGCCAGCAGCGTAGAGGAGGGGGCCCCCTACGAGCAGTACTTC.

This sequence joins TRBV6-2 or TRBV6-3 and TRBJ1-1; 7 positions agree with TRBD1. Germline trimming cut 6 bases from V and 0 bases from J; bases unmatched to any gene: 13. Germline lookup yields CDR1 MNHEY and CDR2 SVGEGT. The CDR3 totals 17 residues. The CDR3 here is CASRLRQGILMNTEAFF. CDR3 DNA: TGTGCCAGCAGACTTCGACAGGGTATATTGATGAACACTGAAGCTTTCTTT.

As for this clonotype: A read error may be the cause here, since a much bigger clone is one base away. The chain couples TRBV6-5 to TRBJ2-3; either TRBD1 or TRBD2 may supply D (6 bases each). The germline V gene encodes CDR1 MNHEY and CDR2 SVGAGI. The CDR3 is made up of 14 amino acids. The CDR3 DNA reads TGTGCCGGCAGTTTAGGGGGGAATCCGAATACGCAGTATTTT. Translation gives CAGSLGGNPNTQYF.

A few counts support this clonotype. The genes are TRBV29-1 and TRBJ2-4; TRBD1 matches at 8 bases. The J call is uncertain, as TRBJ2-7 better fits the DNA end. From germline, CDR1 is SQVTM and CDR2 ANQGSEA. CDR3 size: 13 residues. The CDR3 nucleotides read TGCAGCGTTGTGGGCAGGGGGCTCCACGAGCAGTACTTC. Residues: CSVVGRGLHEQYF.

This clonotype appeared a single time. The chain couples TRBV19 to TRBJ2-2; D not certain. Per the germline V gene, CDR1 is LNHDA and CDR2 is SQIVND (reference sequence). This CDR3 has 16 amino acids. Trimming pared 3 bases from V and 0 bases from J, leaving 11 bases between. The CDR3 here is CASSIGHGSNTGELFF. The CDR3 coding sequence is TGTGCCAGTAGTATTGGCCACGGATCGAACACCGGGGAGCTGTTTTTT.

The V call is TRBV20-1, the J call TRBJ1-6; TRBD1 might be the D (5 bases). The CDR3 contains 13 residues. The V end lost 6 bases, the J end lost 11 bases, and 17 bases lay between the germline ends. Germline values: CDR1 DFQATT, CDR2 SNEGSKA (reference sequence). The CDR3 spells CSARPGGDAPLHF. In DNA, the CDR3 is TGCAGTGCCAGACCCGGGGGGGACGCACCCCTCCACTTT.

This clonotype was detected a few times. The V call is TRBV20-1, the J call TRBJ2-1; TRBD2 is a possible D gene (6 bases). The V and J ends lost 5 bases and 4 bases respectively, with 15 bases between them. This CDR3 is 14 amino acids long. The germline V gene encodes CDR1 DFQATT and CDR2 SNEGSKA (reference sequence). The DNA for the CDR3 is TGCAGTGCTCCGCGAGGGAGGCCTTACAATGAGCAGTTCTTC. Its translation is CSAPRGRPYNEQFF.

The rearrangement links TRBV7-9 to TRBJ2-2, with 8 bases that match TRBD1. CDR3 length: 16 residues. In germline, CDR1 is SEHNR, CDR2 FQNEAQ (reference sequence). V was pared by 5 bases and J by 4 bases, with 9 bases of the junction left unmatched. The CDR3 DNA reads as TGTGCCAGCAGCAAACCCGGACAGGGCGCCACCGGGGAGCTGTTTTTT. This codes for CASSKPGQGATGELFF.

The chain uses TRBV3-1 and TRBJ2-1, with D perhaps matching TRBD1 (5 bases). V dropped 5 bases and J dropped 0 bases, with 11 bases sitting between them. CDR3 size: 15 residues. Germline loops: CDR1 LGHDT, CDR2 YNNKEL (reference sequence). The CDR3 DNA is TGTGCCAGCAGCTGGGGCTCCAGCTCCTACAATGAGCAGTTCTTC. Residues: CASSWGSSSYNEQFF.

The sample holds a few counts of this clonotype. This chain uses TRBV6-5 with TRBJ2-7; unclear D gene. Looked up from germline, CDR1 is MNHEY and CDR2 is SVGAGI. This CDR3 has 13 residues. V lost 6 bases to trimming and J lost 0 bases, with 9 bases between them. The CDR3 region is CASRAPSSYEQYF. The CDR3 DNA sequence: TGTGCCAGCAGAGCACCCAGCTCCTACGAGCAGTACTTC.

Only a few counts were recorded for this clonotype. The V and J genes are TRBV5-5 and TRBJ2-4; D gene unclear. Deletions cut 0 bases from V and 4 bases from J, with 8 bases between. The V gene's germline CDR1 is SGHKS and CDR2 YYEKEE (reference sequence). The CDR3 spans 14 residues. The DNA of the CDR3 is TGTGCCAGCAGCTTGGCCGGTAATAAAAACATTCAGTACTTC. Translating it yields CASSLAGNKNIQYF.

CDR3 loop: CAISPGGDTQYF. CDR3 bases: TGTGCCATCAGTCCGGGGGGGGATACGCAGTATTTT. The J gene is TRBJ2-3, the V gene TRBV10-3; 8 positions match TRBD2. Germline CDR1 is ENHRY and CDR2 is SYGVKD. Trimming took 5 bases from V and 6 from J; bases not matched to a gene: 1. The CDR3 spans 12 residues.